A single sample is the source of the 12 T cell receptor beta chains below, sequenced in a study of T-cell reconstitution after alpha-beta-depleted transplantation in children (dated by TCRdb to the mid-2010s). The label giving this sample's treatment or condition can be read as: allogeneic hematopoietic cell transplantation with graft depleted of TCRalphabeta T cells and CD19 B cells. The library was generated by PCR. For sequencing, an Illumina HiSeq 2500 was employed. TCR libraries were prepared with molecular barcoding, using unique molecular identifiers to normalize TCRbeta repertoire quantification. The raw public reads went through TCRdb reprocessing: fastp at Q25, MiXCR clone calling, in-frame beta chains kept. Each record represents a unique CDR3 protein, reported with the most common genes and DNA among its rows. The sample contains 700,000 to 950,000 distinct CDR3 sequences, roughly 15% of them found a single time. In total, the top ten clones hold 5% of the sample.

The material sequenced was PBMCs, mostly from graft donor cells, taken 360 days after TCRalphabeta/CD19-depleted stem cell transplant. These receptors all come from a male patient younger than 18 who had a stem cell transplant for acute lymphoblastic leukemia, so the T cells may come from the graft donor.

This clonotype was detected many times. The CDR3 spells CAILGDKGLAVGEQFF. The CDR3 region has the DNA TGTGCCATCCTCGGGGACAAGGGACTAGCCGTAGGAGAGCAGTTCTTC. The rearrangement uses TRBV2 and TRBJ2-1; 9 bases match TRBD2. V shed 10 bases and J 10 bases; nucleotides not matched to a gene: 20. The CDR3 spans 16 residues. CDR1 is SNHLY and CDR2 is FYNNEI in the germline V gene.

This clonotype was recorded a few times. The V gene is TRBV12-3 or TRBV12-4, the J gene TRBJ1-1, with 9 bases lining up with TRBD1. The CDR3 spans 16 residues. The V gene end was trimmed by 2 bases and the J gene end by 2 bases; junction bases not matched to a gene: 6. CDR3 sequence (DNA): TGTGCCAGCAGTTTACCTGTGACAGGGGGTAACACTGAAGCTTTCTTT. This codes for CASSLPVTGGNTEAFF.

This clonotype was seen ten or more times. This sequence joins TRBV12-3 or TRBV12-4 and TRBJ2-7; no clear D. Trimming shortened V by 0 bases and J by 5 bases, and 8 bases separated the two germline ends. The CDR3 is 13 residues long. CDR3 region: CASSLAGTNEQYF. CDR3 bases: TGTGCCAGCAGTTTAGCGGGTACGAACGAGCAGTACTTC.

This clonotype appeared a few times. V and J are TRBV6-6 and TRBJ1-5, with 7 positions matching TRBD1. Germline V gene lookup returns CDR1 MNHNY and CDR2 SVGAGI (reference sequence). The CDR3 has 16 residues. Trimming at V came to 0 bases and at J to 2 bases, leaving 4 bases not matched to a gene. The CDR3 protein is CASSYSGQGGNQPQHF. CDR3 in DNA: TGTGCCAGCAGTTACTCGGGGCAGGGGGGCAATCAGCCCCAGCATTTT.

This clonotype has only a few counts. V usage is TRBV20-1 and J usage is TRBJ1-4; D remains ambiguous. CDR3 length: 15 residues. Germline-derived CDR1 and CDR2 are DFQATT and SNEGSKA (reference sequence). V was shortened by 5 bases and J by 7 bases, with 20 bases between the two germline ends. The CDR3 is CSAPFLPAGSEKLFF. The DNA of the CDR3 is TGCAGTGCTCCATTCCTACCGGCGGGTTCTGAAAAACTGTTTTTT.

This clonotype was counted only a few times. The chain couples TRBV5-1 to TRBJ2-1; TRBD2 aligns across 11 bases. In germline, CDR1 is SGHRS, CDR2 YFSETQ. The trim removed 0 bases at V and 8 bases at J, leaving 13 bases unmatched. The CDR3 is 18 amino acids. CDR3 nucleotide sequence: TGCGCCAGCAGCTTGGCGCGACAGATAGCGGGAGGGGGGGATGAGCAGTTCTTC. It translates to CASSLARQIAGGGDEQFF.

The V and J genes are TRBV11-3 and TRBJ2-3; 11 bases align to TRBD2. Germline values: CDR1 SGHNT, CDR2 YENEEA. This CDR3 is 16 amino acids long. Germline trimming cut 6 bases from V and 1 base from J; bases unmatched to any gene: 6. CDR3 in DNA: TGTGCCAGCAGATCTCGGACTAGCGGGTGCACAGATACGCAGTATTTT. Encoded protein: CASRSRTSGCTDTQYF.

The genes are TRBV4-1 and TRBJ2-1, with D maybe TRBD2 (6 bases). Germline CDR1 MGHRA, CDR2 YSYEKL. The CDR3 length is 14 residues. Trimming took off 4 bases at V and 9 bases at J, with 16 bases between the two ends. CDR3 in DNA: TGCGCCAGCAGCCCCCATCGGGAGCACGGTGAGCAGTTCTTC. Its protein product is CASSPHREHGEQFF.

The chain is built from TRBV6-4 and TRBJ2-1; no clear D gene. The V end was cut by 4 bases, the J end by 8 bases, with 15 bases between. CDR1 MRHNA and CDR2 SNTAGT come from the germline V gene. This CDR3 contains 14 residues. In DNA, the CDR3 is TGTGCCAGCAGTGCCAGCTTTCTGATTGATGAGCAGTTCTTC. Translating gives CASSASFLIDEQFF.

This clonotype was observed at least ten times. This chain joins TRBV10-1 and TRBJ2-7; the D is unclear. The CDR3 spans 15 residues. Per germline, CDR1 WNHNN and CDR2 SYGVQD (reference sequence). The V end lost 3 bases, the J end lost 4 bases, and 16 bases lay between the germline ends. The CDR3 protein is CASSEGPPSLYEQYF. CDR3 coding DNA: TGCGCCAGCAGTGAAGGGCCTCCCTCTTTGTACGAGCAGTACTTC.

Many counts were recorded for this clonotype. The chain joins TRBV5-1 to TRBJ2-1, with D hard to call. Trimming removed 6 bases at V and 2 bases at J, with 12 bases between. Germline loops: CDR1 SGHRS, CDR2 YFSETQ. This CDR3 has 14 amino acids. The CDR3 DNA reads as TGCGCCAGCAAGGGCCATTCGGCCTACAATGAGCAGTTCTTC. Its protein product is CASKGHSAYNEQFF.

The CDR3 protein is CASSAGLPSEQFF. CDR3 nucleotide sequence: TGTGCCAGCTCAGCGGGACTCCCTAGTGAGCAGTTCTTC. The chain uses TRBV18 and TRBJ2-1; D may be TRBD2 (6 bases). CDR3 size: 13 residues. Germline CDR1 reads KGHSH; CDR2 reads LQKENI. Trimming took 5 bases from V and 9 from J, leaving 14 bases between them.